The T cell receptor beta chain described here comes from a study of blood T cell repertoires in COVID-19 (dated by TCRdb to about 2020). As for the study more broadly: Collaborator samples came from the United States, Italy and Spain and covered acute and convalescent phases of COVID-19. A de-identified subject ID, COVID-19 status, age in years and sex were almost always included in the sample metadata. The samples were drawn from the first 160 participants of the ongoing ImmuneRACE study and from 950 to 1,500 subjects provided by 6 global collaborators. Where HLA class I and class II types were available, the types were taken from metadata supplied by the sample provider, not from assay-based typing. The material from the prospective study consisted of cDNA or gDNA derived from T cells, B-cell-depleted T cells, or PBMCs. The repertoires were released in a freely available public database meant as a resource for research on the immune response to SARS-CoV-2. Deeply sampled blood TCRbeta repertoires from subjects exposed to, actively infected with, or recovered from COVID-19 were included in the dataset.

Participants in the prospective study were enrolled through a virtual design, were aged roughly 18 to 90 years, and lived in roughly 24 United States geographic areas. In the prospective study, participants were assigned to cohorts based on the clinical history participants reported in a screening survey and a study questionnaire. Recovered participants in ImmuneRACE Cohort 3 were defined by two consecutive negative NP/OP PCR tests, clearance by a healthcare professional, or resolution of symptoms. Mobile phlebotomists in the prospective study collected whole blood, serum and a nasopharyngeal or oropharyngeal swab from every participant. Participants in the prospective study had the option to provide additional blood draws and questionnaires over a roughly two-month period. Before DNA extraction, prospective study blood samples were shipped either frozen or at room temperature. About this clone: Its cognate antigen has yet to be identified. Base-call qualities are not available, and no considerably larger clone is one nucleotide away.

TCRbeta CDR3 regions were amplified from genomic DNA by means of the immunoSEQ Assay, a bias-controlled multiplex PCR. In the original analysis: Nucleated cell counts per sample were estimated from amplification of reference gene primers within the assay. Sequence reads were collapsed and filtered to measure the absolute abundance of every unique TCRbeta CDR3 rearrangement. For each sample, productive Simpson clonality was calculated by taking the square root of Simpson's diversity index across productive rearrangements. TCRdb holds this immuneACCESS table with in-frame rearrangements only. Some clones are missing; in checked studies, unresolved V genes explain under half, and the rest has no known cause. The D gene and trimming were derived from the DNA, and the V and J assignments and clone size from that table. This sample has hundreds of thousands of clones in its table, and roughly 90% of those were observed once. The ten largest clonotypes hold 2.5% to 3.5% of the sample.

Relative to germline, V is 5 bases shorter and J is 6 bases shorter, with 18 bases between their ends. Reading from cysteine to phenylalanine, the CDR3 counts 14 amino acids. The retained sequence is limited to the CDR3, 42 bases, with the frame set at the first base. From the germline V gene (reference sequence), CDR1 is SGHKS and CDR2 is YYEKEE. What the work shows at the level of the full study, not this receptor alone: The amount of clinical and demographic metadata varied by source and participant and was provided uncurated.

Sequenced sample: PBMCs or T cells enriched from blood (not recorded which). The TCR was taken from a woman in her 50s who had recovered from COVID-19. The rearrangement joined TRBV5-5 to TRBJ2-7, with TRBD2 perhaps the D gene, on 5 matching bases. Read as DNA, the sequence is TGTGCCAGCAGTTATATGCCGGGGAGCGGCGAGCAGTACTTC. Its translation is CASSYMPGSGEQYF.